The 8 T cell receptor beta chains below come from one sample, sequenced in a study of identical twins. Via MiXCR, TCRdb re-called the 5' RACE reads, giving one row per CDR3 protein. This repertoire shows about 530,000 distinct CDR3 sequences, 20% to 25% found once; its top ten account for about 0.5%. In addition, the sample was reused for a study of yellow fever vaccine responses in identical twins.

Sequencing was carried out using CD4+ T cells sorted from blood. The receptors come from a woman aged 18-29 years in good health.

This clonotype was seen only a few times. The chain uses TRBV5-1 and TRBJ1-1; 12 nucleotides line up with TRBD1. The V gene end was trimmed by 3 bases and the J gene end by 5 bases; junction bases not matched to a gene: 8. Germline V gene data show CDR1 as SGHRS and CDR2 as YFSETQ. This CDR3 spans 16 amino acids. The CDR3 sequence: CASSSGTGGARTEAFF. CDR3 DNA sequence: TGCGCCAGCAGCTCCGGGACAGGGGGCGCGAGGACTGAAGCTTTCTTT.

This chain links TRBV12-3 or TRBV12-4 with TRBJ2-1; either TRBD1 or TRBD2 may fit D (7 bases each). The CDR3 covers 18 residues. V shed 1 base and J shed 4 bases, with 20 bases lying between them. CDR3 sequence: CASSLVGRGLISYNEQFF. In DNA form, the CDR3 reads TGTGCCAGCAGTTTAGTTGGGAGGGGGCTTATCTCTTACAATGAGCAGTTCTTC.

This chain links TRBV6-5 with TRBJ2-5; D is unresolved. With 0 bases removed from V and 6 bases from J, the gap between germline ends came to 2 bases. The CDR3 spans 11 residues. The V gene's germline CDR1 is MNHEY and CDR2 SVGAGI. For the CDR3, the DNA is TGTGCCAGCAGTTACTCGAAGACCCAGTACTTC. As protein: CASSYSKTQYF.

There are a few counts of this clonotype. The V call is TRBV2, the J call TRBJ1-5; no reliable D call. This CDR3 is built from 17 residues. Germline values: CDR1 SNHLY, CDR2 FYNNEI. Trimming removed 3 bases at V and 0 bases at J, with 15 bases between. This CDR3 is CASSESGGFYSNQPQHF. CDR3 DNA: TGTGCCAGCAGTGAGAGTGGAGGGTTCTATAGCAATCAGCCCCAGCATTTT.

CDR3 in amino acids: CAAGLAESSGANVLTF. CDR3 nucleotide sequence: TGTGCCGCCGGACTAGCGGAATCCTCTGGGGCCAACGTCCTGACTTTC. The chain carries TRBV2 and TRBJ2-6, with 10 bases lining up with TRBD2. Germline V gene lookup returns CDR1 SNHLY and CDR2 FYNNEI. The CDR3 length is 16 residues. V lost 11 bases to trimming and J lost 0 bases; unmatched junction nucleotides: 7.

The chain couples TRBV7-2 to TRBJ2-5, with 9 bases matching TRBD2. The CDR3 has 13 residues. Trimming at V came to 5 bases and at J to 5 bases, leaving 3 bases not matched to a gene. Per the germline V gene, CDR1 is SGHTA and CDR2 is FQGNSA. DNA of the CDR3: TGTGCCAGCAGCCGGACTAGCGTTGAGACCCAGTACTTC. The encoded protein is CASSRTSVETQYF.

This clonotype was seen once. The chain uses TRBV10-3 and TRBJ2-7, with unresolved D. CDR3 length: 14 amino acids. Per germline, CDR1 ENHRY and CDR2 SYGVKD. V was pared by 0 bases and J by 1 base, with 7 bases between. As DNA, the CDR3 is TGTGCCATCAGTGAGTCGGGCCAGTCCTACGAGCAGTACGTC. It specifies CAISESGQSYEQYV.

The chain uses TRBV12-3 or TRBV12-4 and TRBJ2-2, with TRBD1 matching 8 bases. This CDR3 has 17 residues. V trimming: 3 bases; J trimming: 6 bases; junction bases outside the gene matches: 12. The CDR3 nucleotides are TGTGCCAGCAGTTTCTCGGGGTCCAGGGGGCTCGCCGGGGAGCTGTTTTTT. Encoded protein: CASSFSGSRGLAGELFF.